The entry that follows covers one TCR beta chain sequence. Authors' data handling: Reference gene primer amplification gave estimated nucleated cell counts. Produced via immunoSEQ multiplex PCR; TCRdb's table is partial and in-frame only. V and J calls plus clone size are reproduced from that table; the DNA served to infer D and trimming. The sample holds about 76,000 clones; around 91% are singletons and the top ten take approximately 5%. Trimming took 1 base from V and 1 from J, leaving 13 bases between them. Looked up from germline, CDR1 is SQVTM and CDR2 is ANQGSEA. The CDR3 is 15 amino acids. The data were obtained in a study of blood T cell repertoires in COVID-19. Study summary: Some COVID-19 samples were acute and others convalescent; all came from the United States, Italy and Spain. The cDNA or gDNA used as material had been derived from T cells, B-cell-depleted T cells, or PBMCs.

The V gene is TRBV29-1, the J gene TRBJ2-5, with D possibly being TRBD1 (5 bases). This TCR was sampled from a human donor in a cohort sampled during active COVID-19. Sequencing was performed on peripheral blood. The CDR3 protein is CSVEVWGRGQETQYF. The CDR3 DNA is TGCAGCGTTGAAGTTTGGGGAAGGGGCCAAGAGACCCAGTACTTC.